A single sample is the source of the 16 T cell receptor beta chains below, sequenced in a study of shared clonotypes between healthy human individuals. This table comes from immunoSEQ multiplex PCR, and its TCRdb copy is limited to in-frame clones, with some not included. Among approximately 2.3 million clones listed, just over 90% were seen once. Input material: naive CD4+ T cells from PBMCs. Subset in this sample: CD45RA+ positively selected. These TCRs come from a man younger than 35 in good health. Some clones in this sample may be carry-over from other donors' samples.

This chain links TRBV6-5 with TRBJ1-5, with D possibly being TRBD1 (5 bases). V lost 6 bases to trimming and J lost 1 base, with 13 bases between them. Germline CDR1 and CDR2: MNHEY and SVGAGI. The CDR3 is 15 amino acids. The CDR3 nucleotides are TGTGCCAGCAGGAAAGGAAGGGGAAGCAATCAGCCCCAGCATTTT. This encodes CASRKGRGSNQPQHF.

This chain connects TRBV7-3 to TRBJ2-1, with 10 bases that match TRBD1. V shed 0 bases and J 7 bases; nucleotides not matched to a gene: 9. CDR3 size: 17 residues. Germline values: CDR1 SGHTA, CDR2 FQGTGA. CDR3 nucleotide sequence: TGTGCCAGCAGCTTAACTGTTTCGGACAGGGGGAGGAATGAGCAGTTCTTC. Protein sequence: CASSLTVSDRGRNEQFF. Full variable domain (missing parts from reference TRBV7-3 and TRBJ2-1): GAGVSQTPSNKVTEKGKYVELRCDPISGHTALYWYRQSLGQGPEFLIYFQGTGAADDSGLPNDRFFAVRPEGSVSTLKIQRTERGDSAVYLCASSLTVSDRGRNEQFFGPGTRLTVL.

This chain uses TRBV5-6 with TRBJ1-2, with TRBD1 matching over 8 bases. The CDR3 consists of 15 residues. The germline V gene encodes CDR1 SGHDT and CDR2 YYEEEE. The ends lost 3 bases at V and 2 bases at J; junction bases unmatched: 6. CDR3 residues: CASSSRRQGNYGYTF. The CDR3 DNA sequence: TGTGCCAGCAGCTCCCGTAGACAGGGGAACTATGGCTACACCTTC. The variable domain in full, with the rest retrieved from reference TRBV5-6 and TRBJ1-2, is DAGVTQSPTHLIKTRGQQVTLRCSPKSGHDTVSWYQQALGQGPQFIFQYYEEEERQRGNFPDRFSGHQFPNYSSELNVNALLLGDSALYLCASSSRRQGNYGYTFGSGTRLTVV.

The rearrangement uses TRBV6-1 and TRBJ2-3; TRBD1 agrees at 10 bases. The germline gives CDR1 MNHNS, CDR2 SASEGT. CDR3 length: 15 amino acids. V lost 4 bases to trimming and J lost 6 bases; unmatched junction nucleotides: 7. In nucleotides, the CDR3 is TGTGCCAGCAGTGCAAGGGACAGGGGAGGGGATACGCAGTATTTT. This translates into CASSARDRGGDTQYF.

The V gene is TRBV6-6, the J gene TRBJ1-2; unclear D gene. V shed 5 bases and J shed 3 bases, with 7 bases lying between them. CDR3 length: 12 amino acids. From germline, CDR1 is MNHNY and CDR2 SVGAGI (reference sequence). The DNA for the CDR3 is TGTGCCAGCAGTCCCGGGGACTATGGCTACACCTTC. This encodes CASSPGDYGYTF.

The chain joins TRBV29-1 to TRBJ2-7; 7 positions match TRBD1. The germline gives CDR1 SQVTM, CDR2 ANQGSEA. This CDR3 contains 13 residues. Losses at the gene ends were 6 bases for V and 5 bases for J; bases not matched to a gene: 10. The CDR3 nucleotides are TGCAGCGTCCGACACAGGGGTATCGACGAGCAGTACTTC. Its translation is CSVRHRGIDEQYF.

In this sample, this clone turned up once. The rearrangement joins TRBV5-1 to TRBJ2-5; TRBD2 matches at 8 bases. The CDR3 totals 14 residues. CDR1 SGHRS and CDR2 YFSETQ come from the germline V gene. V lost 5 bases, J lost 4 bases, and 7 bases stayed unmatched. Here the CDR3 DNA reads TGCGCCAGCAGGGGACTAGGGCAGGGAGAGACCCAGTACTTC. Translation: CASRGLGQGETQYF. The full variable domain, with the rest looked up from reference TRBV5-1 and TRBJ2-5, is KAGVTQTPRYLIKTRGQQVTLSCSPISGHRSVSWYQQTPGQGLQFLFEYFSETQRNKGNFPGRFSGRQFSNSRSEMNVSTLELGDSALYLCASRGLGQGETQYFGPGTRLLVL.

The chain carries TRBV7-7 and TRBJ1-2; no firm D call. This CDR3 comprises 11 residues. The germline gives CDR1 SSHAT, CDR2 FNYEAQ (reference sequence). The CDR3 nucleotides are TGTGCTTGGGCGGAAAACTATGGCTACACCTTC. Residues: CAWAENYGYTF.

The chain employs TRBV5-1 and TRBJ2-1, with D tentatively TRBD2 (6 bases). V shed 4 bases and J shed 7 bases, with 15 bases lying between them. CDR1 and CDR2 (germline): SGHRS, YFSETQ. The CDR3 has 14 amino acids. CDR3 protein: CASSLGAGINEQFF. CDR3 coding DNA: TGCGCCAGCAGCCTAGGGGCGGGGATTAATGAGCAGTTCTTC.

The chain recombines TRBV4-2 with TRBJ2-7, with D tentatively TRBD1 (5 bases). Germline V gives CDR1 LGHNA, CDR2 YNFKEQ. V was shortened by 1 base and J by 6 bases, with 13 bases between the two germline ends. The length of the CDR3 is 14 residues. The CDR3 loop is CASSQVRQGREQYF. The DNA for the CDR3 is TGTGCCAGCAGCCAAGTCCGGCAGGGCCGCGAGCAGTACTTC.

The chain links TRBV7-8 to TRBJ2-1; D ambiguous. The CDR3 consists of 15 residues. V lost 1 base, J lost 4 bases, and 11 bases lay in between. The germline CDR1 and CDR2 sequences are SGHVS and FQNEAQ. The CDR3 sequence is CASSLGNGNYNEQFF. As DNA, the CDR3 is TGTGCCAGCAGCTTAGGAAACGGAAATTACAATGAGCAGTTCTTC. The full variable domain, its missing parts supplied by reference TRBV7-8 and TRBJ2-1, is GAGVSQSPRYKVAKRGQDVALRCDPISGHVSLFWYQQALGQGPEFLTYFQNEAQLDKSGLPSDRFFAERPEGSVSTLKIQRTQQEDSAVYLCASSLGNGNYNEQFFGPGTRLTVL.

J is TRBJ1-1 and V is TRBV18, with D possibly matching TRBD1 (6 bases). The germline V gene encodes CDR1 KGHSH and CDR2 LQKENI. V was pared by 3 bases and J by 6 bases, with 11 bases between. This CDR3 contains 13 residues. The CDR3 DNA reads as TGTGCCAGCTCACCGGACGGGACATCTGAAGCTTTCTTT. Its translation: CASSPDGTSEAFF.

V and J are TRBV11-2 and TRBJ2-7; 8 bases fit TRBD1. This CDR3 is built from 15 residues. J lost 0 bases, V lost 7 bases, and 8 bases had no gene match. Germline values: CDR1 SGHAT, CDR2 FQNNGV. The chain's CDR3 is CASTKDGTGSYEQYF. Here the CDR3 DNA reads TGTGCCAGCACCAAAGACGGGACAGGCTCCTACGAGCAGTACTTC.

The chain's CDR3 is CASSRTGETEAFF. The CDR3 region has the DNA TGTGCCAGCAGTCGTACAGGGGAGACTGAAGCTTTCTTT. This sequence joins TRBV7-2 and TRBJ1-1; TRBD1 aligns across 7 bases. The CDR3 is 13 residues long. CDR1 is SGHTA and CDR2 is FQGNSA in the germline V gene. J lost 5 bases, V lost 6 bases, and 6 bases had no gene match.

The CDR3 DNA is TGTGCCAGCAGCGGGGGACAATCTCGTGAAAAACTGTTTTTT. It yields the protein CASSGGQSREKLFF. V gene TRBV9 combines with J gene TRBJ1-4; possible D gene TRBD1, 6 bases. V dropped 3 bases and J dropped 7 bases, with 13 bases sitting between them. CDR3 length: 14 amino acids. The germline CDR1 and CDR2 sequences are SGDLS and YYNGEE.

V usage is TRBV7-8 and J usage is TRBJ1-2; 8 bases match TRBD1. CDR3 length equals 15 residues. Per germline, CDR1 SGHVS and CDR2 FQNEAQ. Trimming removed 5 bases from V and 3 bases from J; junction bases left unmatched: 8. CDR3 DNA sequence: TGTGCCAGCAGCGACCGGACAGGGTTTGACTATGGCTACACCTTC. As protein: CASSDRTGFDYGYTF.